The rows below give T cell receptor beta chains drawn from one sample of a study of graft-versus-host responses after intestinal transplantation. Their recognized antigens are unknown. TCRdb's table, derived via immunoSEQ multiplex PCR, lists solely in-frame clones and lacks some. The table includes approximately 120,000 clones, around 90% detected once. This sample comprised unstimulated CD4+ T cells sorted from spleen or lymph node cells, obtained before intestinal transplant. Source of these receptors: a human donor who received an intestinal transplant. CDR3s include the opening cysteine and the closing phenylalanine or tryptophan. Clone size, where shown, is once, few, many, or a class for clones that have expanded.

TRBV6-6,13,TRBJ1-6,once,CASSYSQGSPLHF
TRBV6-6,13,TRBJ1-2,once,CASNSPGGDGYTF
TRBV7-3,15,TRBJ2-2,.,CASSLGTANTGELFF
TRBV6-1,13,TRBJ1-1,once,CASLTVMNTEAFF
TRBV2,15,TRBJ2-5,.,CASRLTGTGQETQYF
TRBV5-1,14,TRBJ2-5,.,CASSRASGQETQYF
TRBV19,17,TRBJ1-1,.,CASSMRLGNVVNTEAFF
TRBV5-1,12,TRBJ2-5,.,CASTSQQETQYF
TRBV5-1,13,TRBJ2-5,.,CASSRGGQETQYF
TRBV5-1,17,TRBJ2-2,.,CASSSGTSGRDPGELFF
TRBV12-5,14,TRBJ2-5,.,CASGLDWRQETQYF
TRBV10-3,17,TRBJ1-3,few,CAISEFGTGGSGNTIYF
TRBV7-9,14,TRBJ2-3,.,CASSTGASTDTQYF
TRBV5-1,15,TRBJ2-7,.,CASSLGFRAAYEQYF
TRBV11-3,14,TRBJ2-5,.,CASSRVAGQETQYF
TRBV6-4,15,TRBJ1-2,.,CASSAEDGANYGYTF
TRBV5-1,14,TRBJ2-5,.,CASSLKLAEETQYF
TRBV5-5,14,TRBJ2-5,.,CASSLVDDLGAQYF
TRBV5-4,15,TRBJ1-1,.,CASSLGAGFQLEAFF
TRBV6-5,15,TRBJ2-3,.,CASSFLAGGTDTQYF